One sample yielded the 20 T cell receptor beta chains listed below, sequenced in a study of response to subunit inactivated influenza vaccine. TCRdb re-derived calls from the RT-PCR reads in MiXCR, one entry per CDR3 protein. The repertoire holds about 780,000 distinct CDR3 sequences, approximately 17% seen once, with roughly a tenth in the top ten. The sample here was PBMCs from blood, taken around 5 days after vaccination. These receptors were taken from a man aged 50-60 years who received an inactivated influenza vaccine.

The genes are TRBV24-1 and TRBJ2-1; no clear D. CDR3 length: 13 amino acids. Germline CDR1 reads KGHDR; CDR2 reads SFDVKD. Deletions cut 4 bases from V and 5 bases from J, with 8 bases between. The CDR3 loop reads CATSDPLNNEQFF. The DNA of the CDR3 is TGTGCCACCAGTGACCCCTTAAACAATGAGCAGTTCTTC.

The gene calls are TRBV7-2 and TRBJ2-7; maybe TRBD2 (6 bases). The V end was cut by 4 bases, the J end by 3 bases, with 10 bases between. The CDR3 totals 13 residues. CDR1 is SGHTA, CDR2 FQGNSA, per germline. The CDR3 loop reads CASSSGGFYEQYF. In DNA form, the CDR3 reads TGTGCCAGCAGCTCTGGGGGGTTCTACGAGCAGTACTTC.

J is TRBJ2-7 and V is TRBV30; 10 bases match TRBD1. The CDR3 is made up of 16 amino acids. Looked up from germline, CDR1 is GTSNPN and CDR2 is SVGIG (reference sequence). V was clipped by 3 bases and J by 7 bases; unmatched bases: 15. This chain's CDR3 is CAWSPPWDRGSKEQYF. The CDR3 DNA is TGTGCCTGGAGCCCCCCGTGGGACAGGGGTTCGAAAGAGCAGTACTTC.

This clonotype was detected many times. V usage is TRBV11-2 and J usage is TRBJ2-4; 13 positions agree with TRBD2. J lost 0 bases, V lost 3 bases, and 5 bases had no gene match. The CDR3 length is 18 residues. Per the germline V gene, CDR1 is SGHAT and CDR2 is FQNNGV. The CDR3 DNA reads as TGTGCCAGCAGCTTTGGACTAGCGGGGGTAGGAGCCAAAAACATTCAGTACTTC. Translation gives CASSFGLAGVGAKNIQYF.

The rearrangement links TRBV28 to TRBJ1-5, with 8 bases identical to TRBD1. This CDR3 spans 16 amino acids. V lost 4 bases and J lost 5; bases outside the gene matches: 10. In germline, CDR1 is MDHEN, CDR2 SYDVKM. DNA for the CDR3: TGTGCCAGCAGTTCAAGAGGACAGGGCCCGCATCAGCCCCAGCATTTT. This sequence encodes CASSSRGQGPHQPQHF.

The table lists this clonotype with a few counts. The chain recombines TRBV27 with TRBJ2-1; D is uncertain. CDR1 MNHEY and CDR2 SMNVEV come from the germline V gene (reference sequence). This CDR3 is built from 14 residues. With 5 bases removed from V and 7 bases from J, the gap between germline ends came to 15 bases. CDR3 sequence reads: CASSPPEASNEQFF. In DNA form, the CDR3 reads TGTGCCAGCAGTCCCCCGGAAGCCTCGAATGAGCAGTTCTTC.

This chain links TRBV4-1 with TRBJ2-3, with 13 bases that match TRBD2. V was pared by 3 bases and J by 1 base, with 4 bases of the junction left unmatched. CDR1 and CDR2 (germline): MGHRA, YSYEKL. This CDR3 spans 17 amino acids. This chain's CDR3 is CASSHIGLAGGTDTQYF. The CDR3 DNA reads TGCGCCAGCAGCCACATAGGACTAGCGGGGGGCACAGATACGCAGTATTTT.

This clonotype came up a few times. The rearrangement uses TRBV7-2 and TRBJ2-3; 9 bases match TRBD2. Unmatched junction bases numbered 6, after V lost 4 bases and J lost 4 bases. There are 15 residues in the CDR3. Per germline, CDR1 SGHTA and CDR2 FQGNSA. CDR3 nucleotide sequence: TGTGCCAGCAGCTCCGATAGCGGGAGCTCAGATACGCAGTATTTT. This translates into CASSSDSGSSDTQYF.

The rearrangement joins TRBV6-1 to TRBJ2-3, with D maybe TRBD2 (6 bases). The germline gives CDR1 MNHNS, CDR2 SASEGT. Trimming stripped 6 bases from V and 5 bases from J, with 18 bases between. This CDR3 is 15 amino acids long. As DNA, the CDR3 is TGTGCCAGCAGCTGGACTACACACTCTGGAGATACGCAGTATTTT. The encoded protein is CASSWTTHSGDTQYF.

This clonotype was counted a single time. The gene calls are TRBV6-5 and TRBJ1-1, with TRBD1 as a possible D gene (5 bases). Trimming took off 0 bases at V and 5 bases at J, with 16 bases between the two ends. Germline CDR1 is MNHEY and CDR2 is SVGAGI. This CDR3 has 16 residues. The CDR3 here is CASSYSPSRGETEAFF. CDR3 nucleotide sequence: TGTGCCAGCAGTTACTCACCGTCCCGGGGGGAAACTGAAGCTTTCTTT.

This clonotype was detected only a few times. The chain carries TRBV6-5 and TRBJ1-3, with D tentatively TRBD1 (6 bases). Germline CDR1 MNHEY, CDR2 SVGAGI. The germline V and J ends were trimmed by 0 bases and 2 bases, with 14 bases remaining between them. The CDR3 totals 17 residues. CDR3 region: CASSYSLQGTAGNTIYF. For the CDR3, the DNA is TGTGCCAGCAGTTACTCGTTACAGGGAACAGCTGGAAACACCATATATTTT.

A few counts support this clonotype. This sequence joins TRBV15 and TRBJ2-7, with a tentative D call TRBD1 (6 bases). Trimming pared 1 base from V and 1 base from J, leaving 8 bases between. CDR3 length: 14 residues. Germline V gives CDR1 LNHNV, CDR2 YYDKDF (reference sequence). The CDR3 sequence: CATSRVTGSYEQYF. The DNA for the CDR3 is TGTGCCACCAGCAGAGTAACAGGGTCCTACGAGCAGTACTTC.

This clonotype has ten or more counts. The chain has TRBV6-5 and TRBJ2-7; 7 bases are shared with TRBD2. The germline gives CDR1 MNHEY, CDR2 SVGAGI. The ends lost 0 bases at V and 7 bases at J; junction bases unmatched: 3. The CDR3 totals 13 residues. The chain's CDR3 is CASSYSGGREQYF. The CDR3 nucleotides are TGTGCCAGCAGTTACTCGGGGGGGAGGGAGCAGTACTTC.

This clonotype was counted only a few times. V usage is TRBV4-2 and J usage is TRBJ2-1, with TRBD2 matching over 11 bases. The CDR3 is made up of 17 amino acids. J gave up 0 bases and V 3 bases, and 4 bases lay outside the gene matches. From germline, CDR1 is LGHNA and CDR2 YNFKEQ. CDR3 in amino acids: CASSQGTSGSSYNEQFF. CDR3 coding DNA: TGTGCCAGCAGCCAGGGGACTAGCGGATCCTCCTACAATGAGCAGTTCTTC.

The chain links TRBV9 to TRBJ2-7; D assignment may be TRBD1 or TRBD2 (5 bases each). V shed 2 bases and J shed 2 bases, with 11 bases lying between them. The CDR3 consists of 14 residues. Germline-derived CDR1 and CDR2 are SGDLS and YYNGEE. Here the CDR3 reads CASSVGTSTYEQYF. The CDR3, as DNA: TGTGCCAGCAGCGTTGGGACGTCGACCTACGAGCAGTACTTC.

This clonotype was seen repeatedly, ten times or more. The CDR3 loop is CASSVVVGDYNEQFF. Written as DNA, the CDR3 is TGTGCCAGCAGCGTAGTGGTGGGAGACTACAATGAGCAGTTCTTC. This sequence joins TRBV9 and TRBJ2-1; the D gene is possibly TRBD2 (5 bases). The germline gives CDR1 SGDLS, CDR2 YYNGEE. CDR3 length: 15 amino acids. The germline V and J ends were trimmed by 0 bases and 3 bases, with 10 bases remaining between them. The full variable domain, completed using reference TRBV9 and TRBJ2-1, is DSGVTQTPKHLITATGQRVTLRCSPRSGDLSVYWYQQSLDQGLQFLIQYYNGEERAKGNILERFSAQQFPDLHSELNLSSLELGDSALYFCASSVVVGDYNEQFFGPGTRLTVL.

In this sample, this clonotype turned up once. The chain uses TRBV5-1 and TRBJ1-1, with TRBD1 matching 7 bases. Germline CDR1 and CDR2: SGHRS and YFSETQ. With 0 bases clipped from V and 1 base from J, the junction kept 6 bases outside the gene matches. The CDR3 loop spans 16 amino acids. The CDR3 bases are TGCGCCAGCAGCTTGGGGAATTGGGACAGGAACACTGAAGCTTTCTTT. The encoded protein is CASSLGNWDRNTEAFF.

The chain couples TRBV5-1 to TRBJ2-2; D ambiguous. CDR1 and CDR2 (germline): SGHRS, YFSETQ. The CDR3 is 14 residues long. V gave up 5 bases and J gave up 0 bases, with 8 bases separating them. The CDR3 protein is CASRKATNTGELFF. The CDR3 nucleotides read TGCGCCAGCAGAAAGGCAACGAACACCGGGGAGCTGTTTTTT.

This clonotype was observed a few times. The rearrangement joins TRBV27 to TRBJ1-5; D is unclear. CDR1 is MNHEY and CDR2 is SMNVEV in the germline V gene (reference sequence). Trimming stripped 0 bases from V and 4 bases from J, with 10 bases between. This CDR3 region has 15 residues. The CDR3 loop reads CASSLSRQSNQPQHF. As DNA, the CDR3 is TGTGCCAGCAGTTTATCTAGGCAGAGTAATCAGCCCCAGCATTTT.

There are many counts of this clonotype. This chain connects TRBV12-3 or TRBV12-4 to TRBJ2-5, with 11 nucleotides matching TRBD2. The trim removed 6 bases at V and 0 bases at J, leaving 6 bases unmatched. The CDR3 length is 16 residues. CDR3 in amino acids: CASSQRTSGYQETQYF. Here the CDR3 DNA reads TGTGCCAGCAGCCAACGGACTAGCGGGTACCAAGAGACCCAGTACTTC.